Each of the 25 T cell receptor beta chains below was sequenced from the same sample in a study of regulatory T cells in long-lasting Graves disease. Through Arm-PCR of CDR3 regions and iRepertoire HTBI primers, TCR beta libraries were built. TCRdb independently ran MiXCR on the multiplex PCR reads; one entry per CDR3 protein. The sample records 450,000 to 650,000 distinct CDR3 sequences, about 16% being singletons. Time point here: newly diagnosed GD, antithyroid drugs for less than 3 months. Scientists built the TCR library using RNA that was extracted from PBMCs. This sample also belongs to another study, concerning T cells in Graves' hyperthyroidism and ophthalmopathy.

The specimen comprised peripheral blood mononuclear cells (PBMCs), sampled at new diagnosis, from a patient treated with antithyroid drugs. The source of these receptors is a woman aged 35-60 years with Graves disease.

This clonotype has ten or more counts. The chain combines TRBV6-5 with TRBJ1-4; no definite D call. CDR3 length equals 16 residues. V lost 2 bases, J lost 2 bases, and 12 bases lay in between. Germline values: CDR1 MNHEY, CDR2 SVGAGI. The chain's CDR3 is CASSYGPGVTNEKLFF. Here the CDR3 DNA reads TGTGCCAGCAGTTACGGGCCGGGAGTCACTAATGAAAAACTGTTTTTT.

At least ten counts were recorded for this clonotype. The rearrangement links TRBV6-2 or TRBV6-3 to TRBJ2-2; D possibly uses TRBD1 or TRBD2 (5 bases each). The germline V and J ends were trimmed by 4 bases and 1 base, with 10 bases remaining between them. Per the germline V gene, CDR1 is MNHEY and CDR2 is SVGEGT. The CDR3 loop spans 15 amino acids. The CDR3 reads CASSSPRGNTGELFF. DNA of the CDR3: TGTGCCAGCAGTTCACCGAGGGGGAACACCGGGGAGCTGTTTTTT.

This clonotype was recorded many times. This CDR3 reads CASSFTGGSNEQFF. DNA for the CDR3: TGTGCCAGCAGCTTTACAGGGGGAAGCAATGAGCAGTTCTTC. The J gene is TRBJ2-1, the V gene TRBV11-2; 8 positions match TRBD1. The CDR3 is 14 amino acids. Germline trimming cut 3 bases from V and 6 bases from J; bases unmatched to any gene: 4. The germline V gene encodes CDR1 SGHAT and CDR2 FQNNGV.

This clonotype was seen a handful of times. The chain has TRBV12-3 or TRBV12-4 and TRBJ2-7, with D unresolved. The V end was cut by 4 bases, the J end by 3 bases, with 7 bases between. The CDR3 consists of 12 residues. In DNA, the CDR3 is TGTGCCAGCAGTTGGACCCGCTACGAGCAGTACTTC. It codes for CASSWTRYEQYF.

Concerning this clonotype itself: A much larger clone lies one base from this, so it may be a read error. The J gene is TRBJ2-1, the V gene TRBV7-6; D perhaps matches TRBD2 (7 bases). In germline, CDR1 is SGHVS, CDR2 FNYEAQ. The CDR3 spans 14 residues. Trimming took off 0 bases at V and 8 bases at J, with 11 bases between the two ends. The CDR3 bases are TGTGCCAGCAGCTTAGCGCCCGGGGGGCATGAGCAGTTCTTC. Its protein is CASSLAPGGHEQFF.

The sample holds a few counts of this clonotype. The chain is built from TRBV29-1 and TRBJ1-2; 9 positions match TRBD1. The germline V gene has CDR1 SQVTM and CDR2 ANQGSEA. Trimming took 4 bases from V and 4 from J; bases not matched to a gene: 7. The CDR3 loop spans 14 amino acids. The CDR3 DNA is TGCAGCGTTGGCCCTGACAGGGGGGCCTATGGCTACACCTTC. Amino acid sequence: CSVGPDRGAYGYTF.

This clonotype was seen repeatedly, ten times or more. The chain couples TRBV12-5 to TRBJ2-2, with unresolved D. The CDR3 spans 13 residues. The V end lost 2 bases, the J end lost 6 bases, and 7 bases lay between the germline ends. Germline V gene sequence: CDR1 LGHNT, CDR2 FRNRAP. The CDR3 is CASGLYWAGELFF. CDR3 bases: TGTGCTAGTGGTTTGTACTGGGCCGGGGAGCTGTTTTTT.

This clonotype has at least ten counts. CDR3 DNA sequence: TGCGCCAGCAGCCCTAGACAAGGGGCTAATGAAAAACTGTTTTTT. Encoded protein: CASSPRQGANEKLFF. This rearrangement joins TRBV5-1 to TRBJ1-4, with D perhaps matching TRBD1 (5 bases). The CDR3 runs 15 residues. From germline, CDR1 is SGHRS and CDR2 YFSETQ. V lost 4 bases and J 3 bases, leaving 13 bases between the germline ends. Based on the CDR3 plus reference TRBV5-1 and TRBJ1-4, the full variable domain is KAGVTQTPRYLIKTRGQQVTLSCSPISGHRSVSWYQQTPGQGLQFLFEYFSETQRNKGNFPGRFSGRQFSNSRSEMNVSTLELGDSALYLCASSPRQGANEKLFFGSGTQLSVL.

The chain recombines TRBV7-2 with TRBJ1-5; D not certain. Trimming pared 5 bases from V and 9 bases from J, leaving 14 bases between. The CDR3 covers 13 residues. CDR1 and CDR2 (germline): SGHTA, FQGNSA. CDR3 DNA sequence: TGTGCCAGCAGCCCCGGGCCATGGGGGCCCCAGCATTTT. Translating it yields CASSPGPWGPQHF.

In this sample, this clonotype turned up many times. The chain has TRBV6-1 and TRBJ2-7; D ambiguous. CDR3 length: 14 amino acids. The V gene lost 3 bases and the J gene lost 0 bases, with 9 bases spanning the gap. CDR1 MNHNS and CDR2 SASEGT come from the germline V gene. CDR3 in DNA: TGTGCCAGCAGTGAGAGGATGCTCTCCTACGAGCAGTACTTC. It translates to CASSERMLSYEQYF.

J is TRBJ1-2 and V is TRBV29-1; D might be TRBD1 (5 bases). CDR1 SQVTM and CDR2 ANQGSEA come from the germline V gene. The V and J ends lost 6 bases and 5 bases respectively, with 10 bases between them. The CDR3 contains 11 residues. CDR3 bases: TGCAGCGTCCGAAGACAGTATGGCTACACCTTC. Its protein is CSVRRQYGYTF. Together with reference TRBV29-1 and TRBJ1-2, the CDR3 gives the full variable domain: SAVISQKPSRDICQRGTSLTIQCQVDSQVTMMFWYRQQPGQSLTLIATANQGSEATYESGFVIDKFPISRPNLTFSTLTVSNMSPEDSSIYLCSVRRQYGYTFGSGTRLTVV.

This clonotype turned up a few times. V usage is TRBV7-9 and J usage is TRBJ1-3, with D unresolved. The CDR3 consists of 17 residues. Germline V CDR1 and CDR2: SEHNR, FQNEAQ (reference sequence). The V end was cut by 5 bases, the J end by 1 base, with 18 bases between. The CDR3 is CASSPTPHKLSGNTIYF. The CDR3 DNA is TGTGCCAGCAGCCCAACCCCGCACAAGTTGTCTGGAAACACCATATATTTT.

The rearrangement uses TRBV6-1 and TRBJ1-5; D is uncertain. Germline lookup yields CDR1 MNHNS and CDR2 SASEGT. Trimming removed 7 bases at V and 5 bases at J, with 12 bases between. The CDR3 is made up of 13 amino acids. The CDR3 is CASTDGKYQPQHF. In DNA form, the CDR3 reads TGTGCCAGCACCGACGGTAAATATCAGCCCCAGCATTTT.

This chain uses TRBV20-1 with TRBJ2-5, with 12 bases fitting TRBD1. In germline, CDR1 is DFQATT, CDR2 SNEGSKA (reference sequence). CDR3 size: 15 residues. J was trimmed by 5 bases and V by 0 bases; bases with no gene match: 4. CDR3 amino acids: CSAREGTGGAETQYF. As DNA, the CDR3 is TGCAGTGCTAGAGAAGGGACAGGGGGCGCCGAGACCCAGTACTTC.

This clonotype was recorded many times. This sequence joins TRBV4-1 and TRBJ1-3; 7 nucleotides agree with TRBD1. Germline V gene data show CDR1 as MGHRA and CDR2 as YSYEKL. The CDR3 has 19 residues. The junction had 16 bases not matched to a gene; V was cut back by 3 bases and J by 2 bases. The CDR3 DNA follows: TGCGCCAGCAGCCATAGCACCCTTGGGACAGCAACAGCTGGAAACACCATATATTTT. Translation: CASSHSTLGTATAGNTIYF.

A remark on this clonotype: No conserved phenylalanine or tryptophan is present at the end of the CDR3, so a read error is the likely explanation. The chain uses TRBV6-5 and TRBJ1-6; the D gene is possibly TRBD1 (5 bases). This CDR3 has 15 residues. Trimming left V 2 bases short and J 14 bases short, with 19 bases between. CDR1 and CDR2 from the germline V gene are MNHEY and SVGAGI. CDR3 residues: CASSYTLGGKSALHL. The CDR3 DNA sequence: TGTGCCAGCAGTTACACGCTCGGGGGGAAGTCGGCCCTCCACCTT.

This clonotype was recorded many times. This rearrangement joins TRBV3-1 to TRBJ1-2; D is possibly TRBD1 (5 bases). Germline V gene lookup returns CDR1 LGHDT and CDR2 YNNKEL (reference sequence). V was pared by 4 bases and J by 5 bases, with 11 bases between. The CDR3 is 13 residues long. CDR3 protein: CASSRDGAYGYTF. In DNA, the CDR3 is TGTGCCAGCAGCCGAGACGGGGCGTATGGCTACACCTTC.

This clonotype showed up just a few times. The CDR3 DNA is TGCAGTGCTAGGGGCAGTCTCGACGAGCAGTACTTC. Protein sequence: CSARGSLDEQYF. The rearrangement links TRBV20-1 to TRBJ2-7; no firm D call. V gave up 3 bases and J gave up 5 bases, with 11 bases separating them. Germline V CDR1 and CDR2: DFQATT, SNEGSKA (reference sequence). This CDR3 is built from 12 residues.

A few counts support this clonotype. CDR3 sequence reads: CASSPRGNPDTQYF. In DNA form, the CDR3 reads TGTGCCAGCAGCCCCCGGGGTAACCCAGATACGCAGTATTTT. V usage is TRBV9 and J usage is TRBJ2-3; D is perhaps TRBD2 (5 bases). V was clipped by 4 bases and J by 4 bases, with 13 bases between them. CDR3 length equals 14 residues. Germline CDR1 is SGDLS and CDR2 is YYNGEE.

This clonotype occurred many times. The CDR3 loop reads CASSFGTGTGYYEQYF. For the CDR3, the DNA is TGTGCCAGCAGCTTTGGAACCGGGACAGGTTATTACGAGCAGTACTTC. The V and J genes are TRBV11-2 and TRBJ2-7, with 8 bases that match TRBD1. V shed 3 bases, J shed 4 bases, and the junction held 11 bases outside the gene matches. The length of the CDR3 is 16 residues. Germline CDR1 and CDR2: SGHAT and FQNNGV.

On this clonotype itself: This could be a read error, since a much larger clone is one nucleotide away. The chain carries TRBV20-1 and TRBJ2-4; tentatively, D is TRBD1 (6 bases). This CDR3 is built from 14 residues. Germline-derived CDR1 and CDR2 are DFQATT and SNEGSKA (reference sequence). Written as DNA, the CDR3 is TGCAGTGCTAGAGACCAGGGGACACTTTCTTATCAGTGCTTC. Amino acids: CSARDQGTLSYQCF.

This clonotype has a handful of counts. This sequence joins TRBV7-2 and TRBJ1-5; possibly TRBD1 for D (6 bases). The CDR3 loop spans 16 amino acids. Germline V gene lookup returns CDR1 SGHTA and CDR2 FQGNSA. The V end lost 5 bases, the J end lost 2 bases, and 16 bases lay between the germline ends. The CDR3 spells CASSTGQPGGNQPQHF. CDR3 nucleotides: TGTGCCAGCAGCACAGGACAGCCTGGGGGCAATCAGCCCCAGCATTTT. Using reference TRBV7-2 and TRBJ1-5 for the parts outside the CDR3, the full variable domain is GAGVSQSPSNKVTEKGKDVELRCDPISGHTALYWYRQSLGQGLEFLIYFQGNSAPDKSGLPSDRFSAERTGGSVSTLTIQRTQQEDSAVYLCASSTGQPGGNQPQHFGDGTRLSIL.

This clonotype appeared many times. The CDR3: CASSYPGLTEQFF. CDR3 coding DNA: TGTGCCAGCAGTTACCCGGGGTTGACTGAGCAGTTCTTC. The J gene is TRBJ2-1, the V gene TRBV6-9; D possibly corresponds to TRBD2 (5 bases). Per germline, CDR1 MNHGY and CDR2 SVAAGI. Trimming removed 3 bases at V and 9 bases at J, with 12 bases between. The CDR3 runs to 13 residues.

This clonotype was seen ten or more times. DNA for the CDR3: TGTGCCTGGAGTAAGCGATTGAACACTGAAGCTTTCTTT. This codes for CAWSKRLNTEAFF. The rearrangement uses TRBV30 and TRBJ1-1; D remains unclear. Germline values: CDR1 GTSNPN, CDR2 SVGIG (reference sequence). The ends were cut back, 2 bases at V and 0 bases at J, with 7 bases in the middle. There are 13 residues in the CDR3. The variable domain in full, with the rest retrieved from reference TRBV30 and TRBJ1-1, is SQTIHQWPATLVQPVGSPLSLECTVEGTSNPNLYWYRQAAGRGLQLLFYSVGIGQISSEVPQNLSASRPQDRQFILSSKKLLLSDSGFYLCAWSKRLNTEAFFGQGTRLTVV.

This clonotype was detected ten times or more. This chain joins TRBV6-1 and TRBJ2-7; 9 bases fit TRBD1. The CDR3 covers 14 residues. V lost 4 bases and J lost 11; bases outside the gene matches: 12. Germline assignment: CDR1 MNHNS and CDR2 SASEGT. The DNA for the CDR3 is TGTGCCAGCAGTGGAAGGGGACAGGGCCGAATTGAGTACTTC. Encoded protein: CASSGRGQGRIEYF.